This T cell receptor beta chain derives from a study of T cells in Graves' hyperthyroidism and ophthalmopathy. General study points: Ophthalmopathy prediction by the model preceded onset by a median approximately six months. Blood held most thyroid clonotypes expanded above 0.001 frequency.

Germline CDR1 is DFQATT and CDR2 is SNEGSKA (reference sequence). The CDR3 totals 14 residues. J was trimmed by 2 bases and V by 4 bases; bases with no gene match: 7. On this clonotype itself: Its specificity is unknown.

RNA transcripts provided the source from which TCR beta CDR3 regions were amplified. Initially, a first-round RT-PCR of the TCR CDR3 employed the HTBI primer set. TCRdb itself ran the multiplex PCR reads through MiXCR, one entry per CDR3 protein. The data show 500,000 to 600,000 distinct CDR3 sequences, 46% seen once. The sequenced sample was peripheral blood or thyroid tissue (not recorded which). The chain combines TRBV20-1 with TRBJ2-5; 7 bases map to TRBD2. The TCR comes from an adult woman with Graves' disease, either hyperthyroidism or ophthalmopathy (not recorded which). The CDR3 spells CSAKSWGGQETQYF. CDR3 nucleotide sequence: TGCAGTGCTAAGAGTTGGGGGGGACAAGAGACCCAGTACTTC.